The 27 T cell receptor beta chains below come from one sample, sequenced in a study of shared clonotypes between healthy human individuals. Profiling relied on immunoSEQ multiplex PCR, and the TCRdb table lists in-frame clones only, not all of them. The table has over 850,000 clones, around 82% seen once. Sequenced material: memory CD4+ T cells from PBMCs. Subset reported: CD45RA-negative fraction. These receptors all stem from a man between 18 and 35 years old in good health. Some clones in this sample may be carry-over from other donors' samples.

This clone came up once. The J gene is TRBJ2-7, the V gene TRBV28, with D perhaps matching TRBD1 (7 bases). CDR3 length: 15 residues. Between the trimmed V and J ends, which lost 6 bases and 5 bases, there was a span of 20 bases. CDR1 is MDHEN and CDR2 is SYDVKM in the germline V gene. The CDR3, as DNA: TGTGCCAGCAGGGCCACAGGGGCGGGACCCCACGAGCAGTACTTC. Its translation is CASRATGAGPHEQYF.

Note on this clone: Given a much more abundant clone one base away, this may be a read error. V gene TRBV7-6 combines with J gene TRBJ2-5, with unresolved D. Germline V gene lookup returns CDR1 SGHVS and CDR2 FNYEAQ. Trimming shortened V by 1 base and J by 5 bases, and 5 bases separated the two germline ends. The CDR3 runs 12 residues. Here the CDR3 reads CASSLVGETQYF. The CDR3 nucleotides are TGTGCCAGCAGCTTAGTTGGGGAGACCCAGTACTTC.

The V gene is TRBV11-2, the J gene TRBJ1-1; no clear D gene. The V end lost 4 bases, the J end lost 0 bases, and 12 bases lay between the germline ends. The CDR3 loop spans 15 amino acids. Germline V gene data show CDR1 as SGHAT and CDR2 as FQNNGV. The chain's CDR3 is CASSSSRTLNTEAFF. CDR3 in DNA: TGTGCCAGCAGCTCCAGCAGGACCCTGAACACTGAAGCTTTCTTT.

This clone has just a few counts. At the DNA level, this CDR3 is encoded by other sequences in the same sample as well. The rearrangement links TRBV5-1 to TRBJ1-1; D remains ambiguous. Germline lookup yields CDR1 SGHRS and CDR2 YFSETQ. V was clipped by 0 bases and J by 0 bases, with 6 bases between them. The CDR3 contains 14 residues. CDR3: CASSLDQMNTEAFF. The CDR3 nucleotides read TGCGCCAGCAGCTTGGATCAGATGAACACTGAAGCTTTCTTT.

CDR3 amino acids: CASSIQGTDTQYF. The CDR3 coding sequence is TGTGCCAGCAGCATACAGGGCACAGATACGCAGTATTTT. The rearrangement joins TRBV6-1 to TRBJ2-3, with D possibly matching TRBD1 (5 bases). The germline CDR1 and CDR2 sequences are MNHNS and SASEGT. The germline V and J ends were trimmed by 6 bases and 1 base, with 8 bases remaining between them. CDR3 length equals 13 residues.

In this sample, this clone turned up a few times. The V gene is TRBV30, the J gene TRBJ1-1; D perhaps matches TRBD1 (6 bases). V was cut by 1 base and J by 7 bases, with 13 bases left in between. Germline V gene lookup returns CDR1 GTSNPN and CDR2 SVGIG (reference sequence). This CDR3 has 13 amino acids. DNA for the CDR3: TGTGCCTGGAGTGCACAGGGAAATGGTGAAGCTTTCTTT. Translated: CAWSAQGNGEAFF.

The DNA for the CDR3 is TGTGCCAGCAAAACAGGGGTAGCCAAAAACATTCAGTACTTC. Its protein is CASKTGVAKNIQYF. V and J are TRBV6-6 and TRBJ2-4, with 7 bases lining up with TRBD1. The CDR3 runs 14 residues. The germline gives CDR1 MNHNY, CDR2 SVGAGI (reference sequence). V was pared by 7 bases and J by 0 bases, with 3 bases of the junction left unmatched.

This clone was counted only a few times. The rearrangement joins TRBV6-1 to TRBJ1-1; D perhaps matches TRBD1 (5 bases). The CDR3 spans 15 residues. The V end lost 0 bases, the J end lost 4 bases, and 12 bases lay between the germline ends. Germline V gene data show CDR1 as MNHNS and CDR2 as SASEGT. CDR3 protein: CASSEAGRGVTEAFF. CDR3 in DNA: TGTGCCAGCAGTGAAGCGGGACGGGGGGTCACTGAAGCTTTCTTT.

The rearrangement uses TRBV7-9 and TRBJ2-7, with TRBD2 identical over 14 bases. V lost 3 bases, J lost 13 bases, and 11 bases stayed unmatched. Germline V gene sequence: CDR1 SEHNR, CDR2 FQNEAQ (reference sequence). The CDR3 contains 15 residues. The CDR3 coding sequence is TGTGCCAGCAGCTTGGGGGGACTAGCGGGAGTGTCGAGATACTTC. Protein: CASSLGGLAGVSRYF.

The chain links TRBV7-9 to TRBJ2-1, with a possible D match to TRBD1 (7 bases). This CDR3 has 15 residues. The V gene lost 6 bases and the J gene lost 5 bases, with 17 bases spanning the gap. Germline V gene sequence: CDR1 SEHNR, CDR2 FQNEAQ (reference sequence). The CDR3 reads CASSLGGGENNEQFF. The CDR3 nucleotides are TGTGCCAGCAGTCTAGGGGGCGGGGAAAACAATGAGCAGTTCTTC. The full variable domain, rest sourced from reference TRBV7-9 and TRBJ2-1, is DTGVSQNPRHKITKRGQNVTFRCDPISEHNRLYWYRQTLGQGPEFLTYFQNEAQLEKSRLLSDRFSAERPKGSFSTLEIQRTEQGDSAMYLCASSLGGGENNEQFFGPGTRLTVL.

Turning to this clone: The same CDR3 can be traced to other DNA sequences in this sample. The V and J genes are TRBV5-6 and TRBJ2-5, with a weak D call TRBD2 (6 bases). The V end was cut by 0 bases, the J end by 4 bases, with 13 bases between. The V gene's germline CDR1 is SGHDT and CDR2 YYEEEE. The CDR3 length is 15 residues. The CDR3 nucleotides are TGTGCCAGCAGCTTGGTGGCGGCGGGGAGAGAGACCCAGTACTTC. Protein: CASSLVAAGRETQYF.

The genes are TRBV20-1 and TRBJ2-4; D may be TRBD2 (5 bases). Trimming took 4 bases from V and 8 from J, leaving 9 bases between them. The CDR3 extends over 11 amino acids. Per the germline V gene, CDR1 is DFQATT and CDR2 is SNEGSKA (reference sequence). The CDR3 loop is CSATHSDIQYF. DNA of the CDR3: TGCAGTGCTACCCATAGCGACATTCAGTACTTC.

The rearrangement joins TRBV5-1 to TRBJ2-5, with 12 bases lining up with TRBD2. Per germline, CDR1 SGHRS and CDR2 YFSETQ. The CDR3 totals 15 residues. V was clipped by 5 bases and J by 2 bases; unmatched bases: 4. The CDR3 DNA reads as TGCGCCAGCAGTTGGACTAGCGGGACACAAGAGACCCAGTACTTC. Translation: CASSWTSGTQETQYF.

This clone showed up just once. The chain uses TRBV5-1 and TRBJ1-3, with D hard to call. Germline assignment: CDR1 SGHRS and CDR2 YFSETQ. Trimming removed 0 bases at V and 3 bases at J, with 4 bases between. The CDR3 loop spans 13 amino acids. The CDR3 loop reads CASSLDGGNTIYF. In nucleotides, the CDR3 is TGCGCCAGCAGCTTGGATGGTGGAAACACCATATATTTT. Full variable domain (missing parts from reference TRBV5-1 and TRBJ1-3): KAGVTQTPRYLIKTRGQQVTLSCSPISGHRSVSWYQQTPGQGLQFLFEYFSETQRNKGNFPGRFSGRQFSNSRSEMNVSTLELGDSALYLCASSLDGGNTIYFGEGSWLTVV.

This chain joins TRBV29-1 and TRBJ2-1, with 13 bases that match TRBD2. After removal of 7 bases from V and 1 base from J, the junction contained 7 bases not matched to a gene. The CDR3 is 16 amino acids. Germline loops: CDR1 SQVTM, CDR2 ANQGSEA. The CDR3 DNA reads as TGCAGCGCCGGACTAGCGGGAGCTTCATCCTACAATGAGCAGTTCTTC. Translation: CSAGLAGASSYNEQFF.

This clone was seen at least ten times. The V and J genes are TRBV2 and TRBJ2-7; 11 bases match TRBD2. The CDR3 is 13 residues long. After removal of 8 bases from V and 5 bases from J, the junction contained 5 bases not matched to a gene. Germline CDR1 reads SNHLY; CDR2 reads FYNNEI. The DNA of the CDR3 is TGTGCCAGCCAACCTAGCGGGAGGAACGAGCAGTACTTC. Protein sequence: CASQPSGRNEQYF.

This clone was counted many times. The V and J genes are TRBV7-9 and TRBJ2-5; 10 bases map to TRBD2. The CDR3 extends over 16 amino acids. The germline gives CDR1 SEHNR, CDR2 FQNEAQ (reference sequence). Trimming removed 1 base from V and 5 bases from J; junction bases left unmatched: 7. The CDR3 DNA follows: TGTGCCAGCAGCTTAGTGCTAGCGGGAGTAACGGAGACCCAGTACTTC. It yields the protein CASSLVLAGVTETQYF.

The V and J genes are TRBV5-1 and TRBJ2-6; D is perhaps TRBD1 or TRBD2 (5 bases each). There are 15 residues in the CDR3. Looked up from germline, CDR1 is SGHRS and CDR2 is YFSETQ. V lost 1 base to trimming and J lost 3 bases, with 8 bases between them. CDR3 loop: CASSLIGGGANVLTF. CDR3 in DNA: TGCGCCAGCAGCTTGATTGGGGGTGGGGCCAACGTCCTGACTTTC.

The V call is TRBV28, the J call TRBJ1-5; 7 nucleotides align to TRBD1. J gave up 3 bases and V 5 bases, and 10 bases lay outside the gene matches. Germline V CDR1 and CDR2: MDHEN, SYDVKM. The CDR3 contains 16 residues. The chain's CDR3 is CASSTWTGPNNQPQHF. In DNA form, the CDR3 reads TGTGCCAGCAGTACGTGGACAGGCCCAAACAATCAGCCCCAGCATTTT.

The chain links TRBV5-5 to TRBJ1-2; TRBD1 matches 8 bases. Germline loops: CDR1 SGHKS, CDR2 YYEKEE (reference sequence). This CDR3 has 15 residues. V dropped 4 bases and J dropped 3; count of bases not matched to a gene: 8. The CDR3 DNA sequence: TGTGCCAGCAGCCCGCGGGCAGGGGGCCACTATGGCTACACCTTC. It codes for CASSPRAGGHYGYTF.

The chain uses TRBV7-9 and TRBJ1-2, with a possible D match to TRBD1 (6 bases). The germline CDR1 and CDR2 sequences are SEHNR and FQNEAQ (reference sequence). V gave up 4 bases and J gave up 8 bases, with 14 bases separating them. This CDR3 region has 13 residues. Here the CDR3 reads CASSSKQGLGYTF. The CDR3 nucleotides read TGTGCCAGCAGCTCCAAACAGGGCCTAGGCTACACCTTC.

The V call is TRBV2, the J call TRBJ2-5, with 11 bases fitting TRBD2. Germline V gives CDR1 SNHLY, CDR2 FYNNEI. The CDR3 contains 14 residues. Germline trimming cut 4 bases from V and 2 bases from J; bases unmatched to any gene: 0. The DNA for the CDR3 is TGTGCCAGCAGTGGGACTAGCGGGCAAGAGACCCAGTACTTC. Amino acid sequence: CASSGTSGQETQYF. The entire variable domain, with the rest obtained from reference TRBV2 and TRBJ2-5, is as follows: EPEVTQTPSHQVTQMGQEVILRCVPISNHLYFYWYRQILGQKVEFLVSFYNNEISEKSEIFDDQFSVERPDGSNFTLKIRSTKLEDSAMYFCASSGTSGQETQYFGPGTRLLVL.

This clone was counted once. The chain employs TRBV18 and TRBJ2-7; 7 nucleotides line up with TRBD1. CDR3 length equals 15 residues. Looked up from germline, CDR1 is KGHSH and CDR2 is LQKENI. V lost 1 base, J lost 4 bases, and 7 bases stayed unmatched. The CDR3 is CASSPRNRGDYEQYF. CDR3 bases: TGTGCCAGCTCACCACGGAACAGGGGTGATTACGAGCAGTACTTC.

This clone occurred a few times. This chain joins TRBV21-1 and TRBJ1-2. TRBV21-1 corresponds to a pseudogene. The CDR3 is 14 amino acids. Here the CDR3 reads CASSKVPCWGGYTF. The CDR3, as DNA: TGTGCCAGCAGCAAAGTTCCGTGTTGGGGTGGCTACACCTTC.

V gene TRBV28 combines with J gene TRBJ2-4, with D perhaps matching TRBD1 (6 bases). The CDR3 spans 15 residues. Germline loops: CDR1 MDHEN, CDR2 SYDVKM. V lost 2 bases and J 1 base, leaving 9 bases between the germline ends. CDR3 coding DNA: TGTGCCAGCAGTTTAACAGGGACGGCCAAAAACATTCAGTACTTC. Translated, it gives CASSLTGTAKNIQYF.

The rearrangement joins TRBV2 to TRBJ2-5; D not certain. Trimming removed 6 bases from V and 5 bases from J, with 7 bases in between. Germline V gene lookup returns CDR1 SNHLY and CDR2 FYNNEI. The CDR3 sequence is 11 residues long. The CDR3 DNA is TGTGCCAGCAGGCCCGAGGAGACCCAGTACTTC. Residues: CASRPEETQYF.

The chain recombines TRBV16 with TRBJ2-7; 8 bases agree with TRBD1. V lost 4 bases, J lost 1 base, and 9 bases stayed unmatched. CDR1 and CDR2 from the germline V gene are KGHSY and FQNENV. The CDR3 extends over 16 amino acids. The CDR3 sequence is CASSPNDRGKSYEQYF. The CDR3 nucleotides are TGTGCCAGCAGCCCCAACGACAGGGGTAAATCCTACGAGCAGTACTTC. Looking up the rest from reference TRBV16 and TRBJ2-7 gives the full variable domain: GEEVAQTPKHLVRGEGQKAKLYCAPIKGHSYVFWYQQVLKNEFKFLISFQNENVFDETGMPKERFSAKCLPNSPCSLEIQATKLEDSAVYFCASSPNDRGKSYEQYFGPGTRLTVT.